Listed below are T cell receptor beta chains from one sample, sequenced in a study of metastatic and nonmetastatic thyroid tumors. From the PCR reads, TCRdb re-called clones with MiXCR. The sample comprises about 30,000 clones, 25% to 35% of which are singletons, and roughly 30% rests with the top ten. The sequenced sample was blood. These receptors came from a female donor with papillary thyroid cancer or a benign thyroid nodule (not recorded which). Some clones in this sample may be carry-over from other donors' samples. CDR3s include the opening cysteine and the closing phenylalanine or tryptophan. D genes are given only for firm matches. Not every row has a clone size; where given, it reads once, few, many or a size class.

cdr3_nt cdr3_aa d_call clone_size j_call v_call
TGTGCCAGCAGTTATCAGGCAGGAACTGCAACTAATGAAAAACTGTTTTTT CASSYQAGTATNEKLFF . few TRBJ1-4 TRBV6-4
TGTGCCAGCAGTTTCGTGGATCCCCAAGAGACCCAGTACTTC CASSFVDPQETQYF . . TRBJ2-5 TRBV28
TGTGCCAGCAGGCGCCCGGGTCAGGGGGTCGACTACGAGCAGTACTTC CASRRPGQGVDYEQYF TRBD1 . TRBJ2-7 TRBV11-2
TGTGCCAGCAGGGGACAGGGAGGAGAGACCCAGTACTTC CASRGQGGETQYF TRBD1 few TRBJ2-5 TRBV6-1
TGCAGTGCTCCCCTGGTACGCGAGCAGTACTTC CSAPLVREQYF . . TRBJ2-7 TRBV20-1
TGTGCCAGCAGTTATAAAGGGGCGGACACTGAAGCTTTCTTT CASSYKGADTEAFF . few TRBJ1-1 TRBV6-2/TRBV6-3
TGTGCCAGTAGTATAGAGGGGGCGACTAGCGCCAATGAGCAGTTCTTC CASSIEGATSANEQFF TRBD2 . TRBJ2-1 TRBV19
TGTGCCAGTAGTTTGGCGAGCGATGAGCAGTTCTTC CASSLASDEQFF . . TRBJ2-1 TRBV19
TGTGCCAGCAGCCTACAGGGGGAAACCTACGAGCAGTACTTC CASSLQGETYEQYF TRBD1 few TRBJ2-7 TRBV6-1
TGCAGTGCTAGAGATCAGGGGTACTATGGCTACACCTTC CSARDQGYYGYTF . . TRBJ1-2 TRBV20-1
TGTGCCAGCAGCTTAGTTGGAGACAATGAGCAGTTCTTC CASSLVGDNEQFF . once TRBJ2-1 TRBV7-9
TGTGCCAGCAGCTTAGAGGGGGATAACGAGCAGTACTTC CASSLEGDNEQYF . . TRBJ2-7 TRBV11-3
TGCGCCACCCGGCGGGGCGGGAACTCAGATACGCAGTATTTT CATRRGGNSDTQYF . . TRBJ2-3 TRBV5-1
TGTGCCAGCAGTTACTCCCGGACTAGCGGAAATGAGCAGTTCTTC CASSYSRTSGNEQFF TRBD2 few TRBJ2-1 TRBV6-5
TGCGCCAGCCGGTGGACAGGAGGACCCGAGCAGTACTTC CASRWTGGPEQYF TRBD1 . TRBJ2-7 TRBV5-1
TGTGCCAGCAGTGACTCGACAGGGGCAATTGTCGGGGAGCTGTTTTTT CASSDSTGAIVGELFF TRBD1 few TRBJ2-2 TRBV6-4
TGCGCCAGCAGCGGGAACCCGGGTCAGGGGGCATGGGAGCAGTACTTC CASSGNPGQGAWEQYF TRBD1 . TRBJ2-7 TRBV5-1
TGTGCCAGCAGTAGGTTCGGTGTCACTGAAGCTTTCTTT CASSRFGVTEAFF . few TRBJ1-1 TRBV6-1
TGTGCCAGCAGCTCCGGGCCTCATTCACCCCTCCACTTT CASSSGPHSPLHF . . TRBJ1-6 TRBV12-3/TRBV12-4
TGTGCCAGCAGGGATCCCGGGACAGGGCCCTACGAGCAGTACTTC CASRDPGTGPYEQYF TRBD1 . TRBJ2-7 TRBV7-9
TGTGCCAGCAGTTACGCGCTAGCGGGGTCCTACGAGCAGTACTTC CASSYALAGSYEQYF TRBD2 . TRBJ2-7 TRBV6-2/TRBV6-3
TGCAGTGCTAGGCGACTAGATGTTGGGTACGAGCAGTACTTC CSARRLDVGYEQYF . . TRBJ2-7 TRBV20-1
TGTGCCAGCATTCCTACCCGCCCTCTCCCCTACGAGCAGTACTTC CASIPTRPLPYEQYF . many TRBJ2-7 TRBV12-3/TRBV12-4
TGCGCCAGCAGCTTAGATACGTCGGGACTAGCGCGAACCTACGAGCAGTACTTC CASSLDTSGLARTYEQYF TRBD2 . TRBJ2-7 TRBV11-2
TGTGCCAGCAGTTACGCCGGGATTGGCGAGCAGTACTTC CASSYAGIGEQYF . . TRBJ2-7 TRBV6-2/TRBV6-3
TGTGCCAGCAGTGGAACAGGTGACCAGCCCCAGCATTTT CASSGTGDQPQHF . many TRBJ1-5 TRBV2
TGTGCCAGCAGCCAAGAATTGGTTGCCACCTACACCGGGGAGCTGTTTTTT CASSQELVATYTGELFF . few TRBJ2-2 TRBV4-2
TGTGCCAGCAGTCTTGCAACAGGACAGGGCAATGAGCAGTTCTTC CASSLATGQGNEQFF TRBD1 . TRBJ2-1 TRBV27
TGTGCCAGCAGCGTAGACCCTAATAATTCACCCCTCCACTTT CASSVDPNNSPLHF . . TRBJ1-6 TRBV9
TGTGCCAGCAGTACAGGGTCTAAGGGCTACACCTTC CASSTGSKGYTF . medium-sized TRBJ1-2 TRBV6-2/TRBV6-3
TGTGCCAGCAGTTACCCAAGGGCGGCGGCGGCCCCCTACGAGCAGTACTTC CASSYPRAAAAPYEQYF . few TRBJ2-7 TRBV6-2/TRBV6-3
TGTGCCAGCTGCCGGGACAGGTCCCCCTACGAGCAGTTCTTC CASCRDRSPYEQFF TRBD1 . TRBJ2-1 TRBV28
TGCAGTGCTAGGTCCAGCGGGACGCCCGAGCAGTACTTC CSARSSGTPEQYF TRBD2 . TRBJ2-7 TRBV20-1
TGTGCCAGCAGCGTGGGCCAAGAGACCCAGTACTTC CASSVGQETQYF . . TRBJ2-5 TRBV9
TGTGCCAGCTGGGATCCGGGACAGGGGTTAAACACCGGGGAGCTGTTTTTT CASWDPGQGLNTGELFF TRBD1 few TRBJ2-2 TRBV6-1
TGTGCCAGCAGTGAAGGAGCGGGAGGTGGCGCTTGGGAGCAGTACTTC CASSEGAGGGAWEQYF TRBD2 . TRBJ2-7 TRBV2
TGCAGTGCTTTCCAGACTAGCGGATACTACGAGCAGTACTTC CSAFQTSGYYEQYF TRBD2 . TRBJ2-7 TRBV20-1
TGTGCCAGCAGCCCGTCCCGGACAGGGACCTATGGCTACACCTTC CASSPSRTGTYGYTF TRBD1 . TRBJ1-2 TRBV14
TGCAGTGCTAGAGTTGGGAATAGCAATCAGCCCCAGCATTTT CSARVGNSNQPQHF . . TRBJ1-5 TRBV20-1
TGTGCCTGGAGTGTACCTGGGGACCTCTATGGCTACACCTTC CAWSVPGDLYGYTF . . TRBJ1-2 TRBV30
TGTGCCAGCGGGGTTTTTGGGGGGATGCCAGATACGCAGTATTTT CASGVFGGMPDTQYF . . TRBJ2-3 TRBV28
TGTGCCAGCAGTTACTCTGTTCGGGGCCCCATGAGCACTGAAGCTTTCTTT CASSYSVRGPMSTEAFF . . TRBJ1-1 TRBV6-2/TRBV6-3